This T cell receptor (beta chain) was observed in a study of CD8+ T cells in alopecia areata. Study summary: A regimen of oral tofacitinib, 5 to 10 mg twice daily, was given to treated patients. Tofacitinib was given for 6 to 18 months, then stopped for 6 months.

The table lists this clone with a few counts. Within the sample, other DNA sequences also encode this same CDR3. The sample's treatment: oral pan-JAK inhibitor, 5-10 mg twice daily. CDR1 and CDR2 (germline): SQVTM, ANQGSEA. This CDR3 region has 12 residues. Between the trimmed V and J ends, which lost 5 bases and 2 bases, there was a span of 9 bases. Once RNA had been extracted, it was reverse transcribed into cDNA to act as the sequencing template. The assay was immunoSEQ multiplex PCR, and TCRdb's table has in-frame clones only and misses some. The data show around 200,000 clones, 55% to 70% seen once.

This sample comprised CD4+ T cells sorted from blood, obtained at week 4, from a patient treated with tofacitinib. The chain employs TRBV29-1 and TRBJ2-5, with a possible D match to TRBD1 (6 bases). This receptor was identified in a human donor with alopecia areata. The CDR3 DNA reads TGCAGCGTTTCGGACAGTCAAGAGACCCAGTACTTC. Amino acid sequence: CSVSDSQETQYF.